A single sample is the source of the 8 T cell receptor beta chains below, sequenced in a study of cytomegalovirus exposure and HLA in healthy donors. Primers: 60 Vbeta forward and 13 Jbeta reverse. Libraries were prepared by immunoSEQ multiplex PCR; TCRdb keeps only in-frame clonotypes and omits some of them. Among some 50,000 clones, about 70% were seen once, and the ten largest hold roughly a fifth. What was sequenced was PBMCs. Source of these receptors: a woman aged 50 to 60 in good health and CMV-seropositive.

The CDR3 region is CASSRGREAFF. CDR3 sequence (DNA): TGTGCCAGCAGTCGAGGCCGTGAAGCTTTCTTT. The rearrangement uses TRBV7-9 and TRBJ1-1; D unclear. This CDR3 contains 11 residues. V shed 6 bases and J shed 7 bases, with 9 bases lying between them. CDR1 is SEHNR and CDR2 is FQNEAQ in the germline V gene (reference sequence).

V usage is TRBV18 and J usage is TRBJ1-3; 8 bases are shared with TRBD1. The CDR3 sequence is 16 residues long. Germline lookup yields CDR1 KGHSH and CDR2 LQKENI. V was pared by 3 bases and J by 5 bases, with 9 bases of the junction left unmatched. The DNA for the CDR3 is TGTGCCAGCTCACCCCAGGGGGCAGGACCTCGAAACACCATATATTTT. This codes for CASSPQGAGPRNTIYF.

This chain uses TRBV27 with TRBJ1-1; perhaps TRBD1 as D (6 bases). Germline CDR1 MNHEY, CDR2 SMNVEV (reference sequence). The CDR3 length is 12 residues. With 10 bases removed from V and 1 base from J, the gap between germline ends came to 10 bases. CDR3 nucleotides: TGTGCCATTACGGACAGGAACACTGAAGCTTTCTTT. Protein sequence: CAITDRNTEAFF.

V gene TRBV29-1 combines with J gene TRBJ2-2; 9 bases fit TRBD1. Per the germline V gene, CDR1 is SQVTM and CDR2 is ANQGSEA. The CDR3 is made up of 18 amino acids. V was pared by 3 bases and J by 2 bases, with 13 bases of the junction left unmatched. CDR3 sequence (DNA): TGCAGCGTTGAGGGCCTTCCGGGACAGGGTGCCAACACCGGGGAGCTGTTTTTT. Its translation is CSVEGLPGQGANTGELFF.

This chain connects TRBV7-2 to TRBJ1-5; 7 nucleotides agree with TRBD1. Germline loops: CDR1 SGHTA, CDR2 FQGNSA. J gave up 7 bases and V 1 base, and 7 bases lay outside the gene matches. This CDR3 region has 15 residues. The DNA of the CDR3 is TGTGCCAGCAGCTTAGTCCCTACAGGGGCCCAGCCCCAGCATTTT. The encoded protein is CASSLVPTGAQPQHF.

CDR3 sequence: CASSPRGLQFGGYTF. The DNA of the CDR3 is TGTGCCAGCAGCCCCCGGGGACTCCAATTCGGTGGCTACACCTTC. The V gene is TRBV9, the J gene TRBJ1-2, with D perhaps matching TRBD1 (5 bases). From germline, CDR1 is SGDLS and CDR2 YYNGEE. V was shortened by 4 bases and J by 7 bases, with 20 bases between the two germline ends. The CDR3 consists of 15 residues.

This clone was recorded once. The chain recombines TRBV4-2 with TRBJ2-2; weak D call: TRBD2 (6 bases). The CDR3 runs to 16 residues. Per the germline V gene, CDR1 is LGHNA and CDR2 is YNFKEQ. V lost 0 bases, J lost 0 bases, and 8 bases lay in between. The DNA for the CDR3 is TGTGCCAGCAGCCAAGAAGGAGGGGCGAACACCGGGGAGCTGTTTTTT. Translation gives CASSQEGGANTGELFF.

CDR3 coding DNA: TGTGCCAGCAGCGCTGGGCCTAGCGGGAGGGACGAGCAGTACTTC. This sequence encodes CASSAGPSGRDEQYF. The chain combines TRBV9 with TRBJ2-7; 12 bases line up with TRBD2. This CDR3 region has 15 residues. Looked up from germline, CDR1 is SGDLS and CDR2 is YYNGEE. V trimming: 3 bases; J trimming: 5 bases; junction bases outside the gene matches: 6.